This TCR beta chain came from a study of vaccination and CD4 T cells after COVID-19. The CDR3 is 12 residues long. V dropped 7 bases and J dropped 3; count of bases not matched to a gene: 2. Germline V gives CDR1 SEHNR, CDR2 FQNEAQ (reference sequence). Sample treatment: roughly ten-day PBMC culture with coronavirus spike peptide pools or control peptides (ViraFEST assay). Pre-COVID-19 pandemic sampling (2011-2018) yielded the unexposed donor's CD4+ T cells. Points on this clonotype: Its matching antigen is unknown.

Once obtained from cultured CD4+ T cells, the DNA was sequenced using the Oncomine TCR Beta short-read assay. Via MiXCR, TCRdb re-called the PCR reads, giving one row per CDR3 protein. The repertoire holds about 7,000 distinct CDR3 sequences, with approximately 38% as singletons. V is TRBV7-9 and J is TRBJ1-2; 7 bases align to TRBD1. Sequenced sample: CD4+ T cells from blood, cultured in vitro. The clonotype originates from a human donor in good health. For the CDR3, the DNA is TGTGCCAGCACCACAGGGGACTATGGCTACACCTTC. It codes for CASTTGDYGYTF.